These 11 T cell receptor beta chains share one sample of origin, sequenced in a study of spatial heterogeneity in lung cancer. Time point denoted: sample taken at primary tumor resection. Tumor, nontumor lung or frozen PBMC supplied whole RNA, sequenced without sorting. TCRdb redid the calling of the 5' RACE reads with MiXCR, one entry per CDR3 protein. This sample has 20,000 to 25,000 distinct CDR3 sequences, with 4.6% found just once. The sample in question was PBMCs, obtained at surgery. The origin of the receptors is a male donor with early-stage non-small cell lung cancer.

The chain uses TRBV28 and TRBJ1-5; D uncertain. V was clipped by 6 bases and J by 0 bases, with 3 bases between them. The CDR3 runs 12 residues. Germline CDR1 reads MDHEN; CDR2 reads SYDVKM. The CDR3 DNA follows: TGTGCCAGCAGGGATAGCAATCAGCCCCAGCATTTT. Translated, it gives CASRDSNQPQHF.

This clonotype has at least ten counts. This sequence joins TRBV18 and TRBJ1-1; unclear D gene. Trimming removed 5 bases at V and 5 bases at J, with 12 bases between. The CDR3 consists of 13 residues. Germline CDR1 KGHSH, CDR2 LQKENI. The CDR3 DNA reads as TGTGCCAGCTCATCGGATTCATTAACTGAAGCTTTCTTT. As protein: CASSSDSLTEAFF.

In this sample, this clonotype turned up many times. Sequence at one end of the junction differs from germline and may be a read error. The V gene is TRBV18, the J gene TRBJ1-1; 7 bases are a match to TRBD1. CDR1 is KGHSH, CDR2 LQKENI, per germline. The CDR3 runs 12 residues. CDR3 amino acids: CASSPTTDRPAF. DNA of the CDR3: TGTGCCAGCTCACCGACAACGGACAGGCCAGCGTTT.

This clonotype was recorded at least ten times. V gene TRBV7-3 combines with J gene TRBJ1-1; D not certain. The CDR3 is 12 amino acids. Between the trimmed V and J ends, which lost 7 bases and 1 base, there was a span of 7 bases. Germline CDR1 reads SGHTA; CDR2 reads FQGTGA. CDR3 loop: CASTQPNTEAFF. CDR3 bases: TGTGCCAGCACTCAGCCGAACACTGAAGCTTTCTTT.

Many counts were recorded for this clonotype. The CDR3 protein is CASSLNRGAEAFF. The CDR3 DNA follows: TGTGCCAGCAGCCTCAACAGAGGCGCTGAAGCTTTCTTT. The V and J genes are TRBV3-1 and TRBJ1-1; D gene unclear. CDR1 and CDR2 from the germline V gene are LGHDT and YNNKEL (reference sequence). V gave up 4 bases and J gave up 6 bases, with 12 bases separating them. This CDR3 region has 13 residues.

This clonotype was detected ten times or more. The rearrangement links TRBV18 to TRBJ2-5, with D possibly being TRBD1 (5 bases). This CDR3 is built from 13 residues. The germline CDR1 and CDR2 sequences are KGHSH and LQKENI. Trimming shortened V by 3 bases and J by 5 bases, and 10 bases separated the two germline ends. This CDR3 is CASSPQQGETQYF. In nucleotides, the CDR3 is TGTGCCAGCTCACCGCAGCAGGGCGAGACCCAGTACTTC.

The J gene is TRBJ2-5, the V gene TRBV11-2; no clear D. This CDR3 has 13 amino acids. From germline, CDR1 is SGHAT and CDR2 FQNNGV. Trimming stripped 8 bases from V and 7 bases from J, with 17 bases between. The CDR3, as DNA: TGTGCCAGCCGGAAACTCGGTTTATGGACCCAGTACTTC. It is translated as CASRKLGLWTQYF.

By share, this clonotype ranks as medium-sized. This chain links TRBV29-1 with TRBJ2-2; 8 positions agree with TRBD2. Germline CDR1 SQVTM, CDR2 ANQGSEA. This CDR3 spans 15 amino acids. V gave up 3 bases and J gave up 7 bases; unmatched junction bases: 10. CDR3 coding DNA: TGCAGCGTTGACCAGGGACTAGATGATAGCGGGGAGCTGTTTTTT. It specifies CSVDQGLDDSGELFF.

This clonotype was recorded many times. The V and J genes are TRBV20-1 and TRBJ2-1, with D possibly TRBD1 on 6 matching bases. Germline assignment: CDR1 DFQATT and CDR2 SNEGSKA (reference sequence). The length of the CDR3 is 14 residues. V lost 1 base and J lost 7, with 14 bases in between. The CDR3 loop is CSARAVQGVNEQFF. CDR3 in DNA: TGCAGTGCTAGAGCTGTACAGGGAGTGAATGAGCAGTTCTTC.

This clonotype was found many times. The V call is TRBV10-3, the J call TRBJ2-1; no firm D call. V lost 3 bases, J lost 9 bases, and 12 bases lay in between. Germline V lookup: CDR1 ENHRY, CDR2 SYGVKD. The CDR3 runs 13 residues. This chain's CDR3 is CAISDDSGREQFF. The CDR3 DNA is TGTGCCATCAGTGACGACTCGGGTCGTGAGCAGTTCTTC.

This clonotype appeared a few times. The rearrangement links TRBV10-3 to TRBJ2-1; perhaps TRBD1 as D (5 bases). Trimming removed 6 bases from V and 8 bases from J, with 14 bases in between. Germline assignment: CDR1 ENHRY and CDR2 SYGVKD. The CDR3 has 13 residues. For the CDR3, the DNA is TGTGCCATCAGAGGGGATGGTAGGCATGAGCAGTTCTTC. Its translation is CAIRGDGRHEQFF.